This T cell receptor beta chain was profiled in a study of CD8+CD57+ T cells in acquired aplastic anemia. About the study: There were about 10.8 million reads, on average, for CD4+ cells from healthy donors.

General observations from the study: The number of CD8+ CDR3 sequences shared by patients and controls was about 27.

Genomic DNA, the template, was used for profiling of the TCR beta VDJ and CDR3. TCRdb re-called the reads with MiXCR, one entry per CDR3 protein. The table records about 170,000 distinct CDR3 sequences, just under 45% of them present only once. The CDR3 runs 16 residues. The V and J ends lost 4 bases and 5 bases, in that order; junction bases with no gene match: 10. Concerning this clonotype: Antigen unknown.

The rearrangement uses TRBV12-3 or TRBV12-4 and TRBJ2-1; 8 nucleotides agree with TRBD2. This receptor was obtained from a human donor in good health. The sample consisted of sorted CD4+, CD8+, or CD8+CD57+ T cells (not recorded which) from PBMCs. The CDR3 here is CASSYGRAGRHNEQFF. The CDR3, as DNA: TGTGCCAGCAGTTACGGGAGGGCGGGGAGACACAATGAGCAGTTCTTC.